This T cell receptor (beta chain) was identified during a study of shared clonotypes between healthy human individuals. Study observations and caveats: Non-shared clonotypes displayed generation probabilities falling below those of clonotypes present in all four donors.

The protocol was immunoSEQ multiplex PCR, while the TCRdb copy is restricted to in-frame clones and leaves out a portion. The sample gives about 520,000 clones, roughly 95% of which show up once; about 0.06% is in the top ten. Nashville, Tennessee was home to all donors, who were Caucasian adults. In germline, CDR1 is SGHAT, CDR2 FQNNGV. This CDR3 region has 13 residues. V was pared by 5 bases and J by 13 bases, with 7 bases of the junction left unmatched. Points on this clone: Its antigen is not identified.

The specimen was naive CD4+ T cells sorted from blood. Subset given: CD45RA+ positively selected. The origin of this receptor is a woman in her twenties or thirties in good health. The chain links TRBV11-2 to TRBJ1-4; TRBD1 matches at 10 bases. The CDR3 loop reads CASSAGGQGRLFF. CDR3 DNA sequence: TGTGCCAGCAGCGCCGGGGGACAGGGGAGACTGTTTTTT.